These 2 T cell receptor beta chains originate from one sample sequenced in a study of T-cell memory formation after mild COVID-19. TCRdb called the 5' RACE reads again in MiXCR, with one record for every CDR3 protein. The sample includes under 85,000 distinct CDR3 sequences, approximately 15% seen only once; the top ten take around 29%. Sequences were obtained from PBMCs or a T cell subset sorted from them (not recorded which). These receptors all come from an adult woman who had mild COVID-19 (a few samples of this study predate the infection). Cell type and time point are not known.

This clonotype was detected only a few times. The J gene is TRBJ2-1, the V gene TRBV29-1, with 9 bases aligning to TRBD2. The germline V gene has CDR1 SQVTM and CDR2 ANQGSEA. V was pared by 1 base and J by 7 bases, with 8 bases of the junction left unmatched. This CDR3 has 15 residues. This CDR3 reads CSVEVLAGGPNEQFF. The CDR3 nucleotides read TGCAGCGTTGAAGTGCTTGCGGGAGGGCCGAATGAGCAGTTCTTC.

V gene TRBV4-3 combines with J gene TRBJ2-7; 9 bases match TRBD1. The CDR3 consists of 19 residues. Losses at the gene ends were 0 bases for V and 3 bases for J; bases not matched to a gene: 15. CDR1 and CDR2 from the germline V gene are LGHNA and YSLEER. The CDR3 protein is CASSQDLRGTGGAYYEQYF. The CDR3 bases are TGCGCCAGCAGCCAAGATCTTAGGGGTACAGGGGGCGCCTACTACGAGCAGTACTTC.